This T cell receptor (beta chain) was profiled in a study of blood T cell repertoires in COVID-19. Turning to the study itself: Some COVID-19 samples were acute and others convalescent; all came from the United States, Italy and Spain. The analysed material was cDNA or gDNA that came from T cells, B-cell-depleted T cells, or PBMCs.

In the authors' workflow: Reference gene primer amplification gave estimated nucleated cell counts. The method was immunoSEQ multiplex PCR; TCRdb's version includes in-frame clones alone and lacks a portion of them. That table gives V, J and clone size, and the DNA gave D and trimming. The table has around 200,000 clones, approximately 83% seen once. This clone occurred a few times. The identical CDR3 is also encoded by other nucleotide sequences in the sample. Sequenced input: peripheral blood. This TCR came from a man between 50 and 59 years old with active or convalescent COVID-19.

CDR3 DNA: TGCGCCAGCAGCTTGGGCAGGGACTATGGCTACACCTTC. Translation gives CASSLGRDYGYTF. V usage is TRBV5-1 and J usage is TRBJ1-2; D is possibly TRBD1 (5 bases). The CDR3 is 13 amino acids. Germline CDR1 SGHRS, CDR2 YFSETQ. V was shortened by 0 bases and J by 3 bases, with 6 bases between the two germline ends.